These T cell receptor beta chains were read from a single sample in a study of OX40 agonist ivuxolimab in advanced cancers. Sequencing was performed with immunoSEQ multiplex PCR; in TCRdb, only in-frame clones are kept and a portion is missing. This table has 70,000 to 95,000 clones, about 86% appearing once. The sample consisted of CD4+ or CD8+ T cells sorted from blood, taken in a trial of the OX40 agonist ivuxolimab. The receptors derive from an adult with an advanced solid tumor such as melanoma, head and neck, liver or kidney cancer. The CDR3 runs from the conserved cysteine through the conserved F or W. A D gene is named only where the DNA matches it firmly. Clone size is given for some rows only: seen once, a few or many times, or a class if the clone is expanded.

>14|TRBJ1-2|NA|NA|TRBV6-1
TGTGCCAGCAGTGATGCGGACAGAAACTATGGCTACACCTTC
CASSDADRNYGYTF
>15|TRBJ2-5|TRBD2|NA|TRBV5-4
TGTGCCAGCAGCGGGACTAGCGGGAGTCTTGAGACCCAGTACTTC
CASSGTSGSLETQYF
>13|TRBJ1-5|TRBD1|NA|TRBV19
TGTGCCAGTAGTACCGACAGGGAACAGCCCCAGCATTTT
CASSTDREQPQHF
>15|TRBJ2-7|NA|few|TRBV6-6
TGTGCCAGCAGTCCCGACATTGCCCCAACCTACGAGCAGTACTTC
CASSPDIAPTYEQYF
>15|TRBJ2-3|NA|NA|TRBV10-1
TGCGCCAGCAGTGAGGGGGCCATTCTCACAGATACGCAGTATTTT
CASSEGAILTDTQYF
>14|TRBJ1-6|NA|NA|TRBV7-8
TGTGCCAGCAGTGGAAGAACAGGGAATTCACCCCTCCACTTT
CASSGRTGNSPLHF
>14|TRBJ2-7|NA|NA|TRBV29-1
TGCAGCGTTGAAGATCGGACAGAGAGATACGAGCAGTACTTC
CSVEDRTERYEQYF
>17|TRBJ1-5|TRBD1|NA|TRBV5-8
TGTGCCAGCAGCTTTGGTTCACCGACAGGGAACAATCAGCCCCAGCATTTT
CASSFGSPTGNNQPQHF
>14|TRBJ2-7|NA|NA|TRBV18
TGTGCCAGCTCACCACCGGCGAGCTCCTACGAGCAGTACTTC
CASSPPASSYEQYF
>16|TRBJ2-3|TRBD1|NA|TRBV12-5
TGTGCTAGTGGTTTAAAAACAGGGGGCCGAACAGATACGCAGTATTTT
CASGLKTGGRTDTQYF
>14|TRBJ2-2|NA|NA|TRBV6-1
TGTGCCAGCAGTGAATCCCCCATAGCGGGGGAGCTGTTTTTT
CASSESPIAGELFF
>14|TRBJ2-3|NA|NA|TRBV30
TGTGCCTGGAGTGTAGGGGGGATCACAGATACGCAGTATTTT
CAWSVGGITDTQYF
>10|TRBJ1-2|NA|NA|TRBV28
TGTGCCAGCGGTAGGGGGGGCCCTACCTTC
CASGRGGPTF
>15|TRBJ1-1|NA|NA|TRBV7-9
TGTGCCAGCAGCTCCCTCGGATGGGAGAACACTGAAGCTTTCTTT
CASSSLGWENTEAFF
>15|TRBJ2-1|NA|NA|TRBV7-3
TGTGCCAGCAGCTTAGGGTATTTTGCCTACAATGAGCAGTTCTTC
CASSLGYFAYNEQFF
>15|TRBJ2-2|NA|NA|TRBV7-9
TGTGCCAGCAGCTTAGGGTCAGGCGACACCGGGGAGCTGTTTTTT
CASSLGSGDTGELFF
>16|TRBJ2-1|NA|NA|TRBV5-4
TGTGCCAGCAGCCCCCCGCACACAACTTCCTACAATGAGCAGTTCTTC
CASSPPHTTSYNEQFF
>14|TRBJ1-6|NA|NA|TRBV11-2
TGTGCCAGCAGCCTAGTGTACGATAATTCACCCCTCCACTTT
CASSLVYDNSPLHF
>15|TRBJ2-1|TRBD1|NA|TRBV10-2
TGCGCCAGCAGTGGTGGGACAGCGACTTACAATGAGCAGTTCTTC
CASSGGTATYNEQFF
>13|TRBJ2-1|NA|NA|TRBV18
TGTGCCAGCTCATCAGGATCGGGAAATGAGCAGTTCTTC
CASSSGSGNEQFF
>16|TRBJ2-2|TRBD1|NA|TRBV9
TGTGCCAGCAGCGCTCCCGGGACAGGGGGTACCGGGGAGCTGTTTTTT
CASSAPGTGGTGELFF
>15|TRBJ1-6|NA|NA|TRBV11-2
TGTGCCAGCAGCTTTAATCCCCAGGGGAATTCACCCCTCCACTTT
CASSFNPQGNSPLHF
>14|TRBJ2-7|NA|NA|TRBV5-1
TGCGCCAGCAGCTTGGGACCTCAGACCTACGAGCAGTACTTC
CASSLGPQTYEQYF
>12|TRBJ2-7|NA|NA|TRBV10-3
TGTGCCATCAGTGAGTCTGGGTACGAGCAGTACTTC
CAISESGYEQYF
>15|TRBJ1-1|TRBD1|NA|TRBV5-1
TGCGCCAGCATGGAGGGGGCCGGGGGGTTAACTGAAGCTTTCTTT
CASMEGAGGLTEAFF
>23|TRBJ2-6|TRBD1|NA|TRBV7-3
TGTGCCAGCAGCTTAATTTACGAGGGGGGGACAGGGCAGACGGTTTCTGGGGCCAACGTCCTGACTTTC
CASSLIYEGGTGQTVSGANVLTF
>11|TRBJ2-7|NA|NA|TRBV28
TGTGCCAGCGACGGAGTCTACGAGCAGTACTTC
CASDGVYEQYF
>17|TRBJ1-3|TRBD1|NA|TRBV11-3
TGTGCCAGCAGCCCCCCGGGACAGGCAGCTTCTGGAAACACCATATATTTT
CASSPPGQAASGNTIYF
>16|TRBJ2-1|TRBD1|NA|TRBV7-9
TGTGCCAGCAGCCTCCGACCCGGGACAGGGCGGAATGAGCAGTTCTTC
CASSLRPGTGRNEQFF